Shown below are 5 T cell receptor beta chains from a single sample sequenced in a study of T-cell memory formation after mild COVID-19. TCRdb called the 5' RACE reads again in MiXCR, with one record for every CDR3 protein. The profile shows more than 300,000 distinct CDR3 sequences, approximately 14% of them singletons. The sequenced material came from PBMCs or a T cell subset sorted from them (not recorded which). These receptors were collected from a man younger than 35 who had mild COVID-19 (a few samples of this study predate the infection). Cell type and time point are not known.

The gene calls are TRBV20-1 and TRBJ1-2; 7 bases align to TRBD1. The CDR3 extends over 13 amino acids. CDR1 DFQATT and CDR2 SNEGSKA come from the germline V gene (reference sequence). J was trimmed by 6 bases and V by 5 bases; bases with no gene match: 9. The CDR3 reads CSAPRQGRDGYTF. As DNA, the CDR3 is TGCAGTGCTCCAAGACAGGGTCGGGATGGCTACACCTTC.

This clonotype was seen only a few times. The gene calls are TRBV2 and TRBJ2-3; possibly TRBD1 for D (6 bases). Trimming cost V 6 bases and J 4 bases, with 14 bases left between them. There are 14 residues in the CDR3. CDR1 SNHLY and CDR2 FYNNEI come from the germline V gene. The DNA for the CDR3 is TGTGCCAGCAGCACACAGGGAGCTTCAGATACGCAGTATTTT. This sequence encodes CASSTQGASDTQYF.

This clonotype has a handful of counts. The rearrangement joins TRBV20-1 to TRBJ1-2; possible D gene TRBD1, 6 bases. V lost 4 bases and J 2 bases, leaving 11 bases between the germline ends. Per germline, CDR1 DFQATT and CDR2 SNEGSKA (reference sequence). The CDR3 extends over 13 amino acids. The CDR3 reads CSATTGLNYGYTF. The CDR3 DNA is TGCAGTGCTACGACAGGACTCAACTATGGCTACACCTTC.

The J gene is TRBJ2-6, the V gene TRBV29-1, with a weak D call TRBD1 (5 bases). The germline CDR1 and CDR2 sequences are SQVTM and ANQGSEA. This CDR3 is built from 14 residues. Trimming pared 6 bases from V and 2 bases from J, leaving 11 bases between. The DNA of the CDR3 is TGCAGCGTCGACGGCAGGGCTGGGGCCAACGTCCTGACTTTC. As protein: CSVDGRAGANVLTF.

V usage is TRBV20-1 and J usage is TRBJ1-1; possible D gene TRBD1, 5 bases. CDR1 and CDR2 (germline): DFQATT, SNEGSKA (reference sequence). The CDR3 is made up of 14 amino acids. The V end lost 4 bases, the J end lost 2 bases, and 14 bases lay between the germline ends. CDR3 sequence reads: CSAITPGTNTEAFF. The CDR3, as DNA: TGCAGTGCTATAACCCCAGGGACTAACACTGAAGCTTTCTTT.